At least ten counts were recorded for the clone carrying this TCR beta chain. The sample comes from a study of low-dose radiotherapy and immunotherapy resistance in tumors. Time point noted: before trial treatment. The V end was cut by 6 bases, the J end by 3 bases, with 17 bases between. The CDR3 loop spans 15 amino acids. Gene-specific TRAV and TRBV primers were used for first-strand cDNA, covering alpha and beta chains. The authors ran around 19 PCR cycles to amplify TCRs with a constant-region primer and V-primer adapter. TCRdb re-called the reads through MiXCR, storing one row per CDR3 protein. The repertoire includes 80,000 to 95,000 distinct CDR3 sequences, more than 7.5% of them detected once, and around 0.98% sits in the top ten.

The sample was PBMCs, taken before treatment. The sequence came from a male donor with prostate cancer. The V call is TRBV12-3 or TRBV12-4, the J call TRBJ1-1; perhaps TRBD1 as D (5 bases). The DNA of the CDR3 is TGTGCCAGCAGCATCCGGCCCTCGGGGGACACTGAAGCTTTCTTT. It specifies CASSIRPSGDTEAFF.